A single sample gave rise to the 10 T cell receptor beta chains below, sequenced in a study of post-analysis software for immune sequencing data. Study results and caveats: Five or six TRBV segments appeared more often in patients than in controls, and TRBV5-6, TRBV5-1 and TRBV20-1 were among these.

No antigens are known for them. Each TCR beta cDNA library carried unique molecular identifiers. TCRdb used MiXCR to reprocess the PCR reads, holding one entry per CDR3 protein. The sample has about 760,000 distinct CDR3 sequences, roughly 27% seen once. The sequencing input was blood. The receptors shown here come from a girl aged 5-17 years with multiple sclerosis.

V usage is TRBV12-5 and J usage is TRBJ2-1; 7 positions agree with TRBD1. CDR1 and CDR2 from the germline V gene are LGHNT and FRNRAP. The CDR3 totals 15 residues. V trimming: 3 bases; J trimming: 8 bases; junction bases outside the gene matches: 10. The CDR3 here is CASGLEAGGRYEQFF. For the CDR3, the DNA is TGTGCTAGTGGTTTAGAGGCAGGGGGAAGGTATGAGCAGTTCTTC.

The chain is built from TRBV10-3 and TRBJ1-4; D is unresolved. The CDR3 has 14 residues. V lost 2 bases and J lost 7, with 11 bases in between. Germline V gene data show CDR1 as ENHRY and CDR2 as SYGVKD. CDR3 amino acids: CAISEGRTGEKLFF. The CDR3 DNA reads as TGTGCCATCAGTGAGGGGCGAACCGGTGAAAAACTGTTTTTT.

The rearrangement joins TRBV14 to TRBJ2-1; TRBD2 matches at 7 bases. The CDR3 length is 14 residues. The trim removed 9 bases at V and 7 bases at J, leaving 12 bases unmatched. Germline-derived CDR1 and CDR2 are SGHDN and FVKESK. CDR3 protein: CASSGGSSRNEQFF. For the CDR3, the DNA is TGTGCCAGTAGTGGCGGGAGTTCTCGGAATGAGCAGTTCTTC. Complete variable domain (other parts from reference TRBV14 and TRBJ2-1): EAGVTQFPSHSVIEKGQTVTLRCDPISGHDNLYWYRRVMGKEIKFLLHFVKESKQDESGMPNNRFLAERTGGTYSTLKVQPAELEDSGVYFCASSGGSSRNEQFFGPGTRLTVL.

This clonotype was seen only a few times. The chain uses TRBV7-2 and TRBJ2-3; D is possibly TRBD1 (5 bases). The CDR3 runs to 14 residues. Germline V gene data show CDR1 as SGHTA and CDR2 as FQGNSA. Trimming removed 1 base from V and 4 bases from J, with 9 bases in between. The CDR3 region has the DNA TGTGCCAGCAGCTTAGTGGCAGGGCCAGATACGCAGTATTTT. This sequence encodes CASSLVAGPDTQYF.

The CDR3 here is CASPDSFGGVTDTQYF. Here the CDR3 DNA reads TGTGCCAGCCCCGACTCCTTTGGAGGGGTCACAGATACGCAGTATTTT. V is TRBV18 and J is TRBJ2-3, with D maybe TRBD2 (6 bases). Germline lookup yields CDR1 KGHSH and CDR2 LQKENI. This CDR3 is built from 16 residues. Trimming removed 8 bases from V and 2 bases from J, with 20 bases in between.

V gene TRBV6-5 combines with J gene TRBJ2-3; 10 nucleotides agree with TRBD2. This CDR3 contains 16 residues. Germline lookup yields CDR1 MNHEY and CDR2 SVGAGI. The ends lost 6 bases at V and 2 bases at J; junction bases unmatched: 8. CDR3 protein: CASSPLAGVITDTQYF. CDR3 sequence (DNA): TGTGCCAGCAGCCCCCTAGCGGGAGTAATCACAGATACGCAGTATTTT.

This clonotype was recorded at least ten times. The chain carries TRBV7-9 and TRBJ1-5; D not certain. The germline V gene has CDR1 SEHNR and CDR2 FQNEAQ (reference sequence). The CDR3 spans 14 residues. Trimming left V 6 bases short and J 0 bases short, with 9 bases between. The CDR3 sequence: CASSLPGSNQPQHF. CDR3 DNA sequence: TGTGCCAGCAGTTTGCCCGGTAGCAATCAGCCCCAGCATTTT.

In DNA form, the CDR3 reads TGTGCCAGCAGCAAACGGGGACAGAGCTCCTACGAGCAGTACTTC. Amino acid sequence: CASSKRGQSSYEQYF. V usage is TRBV21-1 and J usage is TRBJ2-7; no check of the table's D call, TRBD1, against the DNA was made. TRBV21-1 corresponds to a pseudogene. This CDR3 is 15 amino acids long.

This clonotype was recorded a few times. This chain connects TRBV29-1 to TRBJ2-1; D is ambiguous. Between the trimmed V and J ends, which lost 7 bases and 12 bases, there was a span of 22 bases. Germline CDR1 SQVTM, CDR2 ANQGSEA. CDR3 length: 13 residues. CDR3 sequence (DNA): TGCAGCGCTGGGCGGCAGTTACTCGTGGGGCAGTTCTTC. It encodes CSAGRQLLVGQFF.

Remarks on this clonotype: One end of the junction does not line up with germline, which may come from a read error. The CDR3 region has the DNA TGTACCAGCAGCCCCAGGACTAGCGGGAGGGCCAGGGGTGAGCAGTTCTTC. Translation gives CTSSPRTSGRARGEQFF. This chain connects TRBV12-3 or TRBV12-4 to TRBJ2-1; 15 bases match TRBD2. This CDR3 is built from 17 residues.